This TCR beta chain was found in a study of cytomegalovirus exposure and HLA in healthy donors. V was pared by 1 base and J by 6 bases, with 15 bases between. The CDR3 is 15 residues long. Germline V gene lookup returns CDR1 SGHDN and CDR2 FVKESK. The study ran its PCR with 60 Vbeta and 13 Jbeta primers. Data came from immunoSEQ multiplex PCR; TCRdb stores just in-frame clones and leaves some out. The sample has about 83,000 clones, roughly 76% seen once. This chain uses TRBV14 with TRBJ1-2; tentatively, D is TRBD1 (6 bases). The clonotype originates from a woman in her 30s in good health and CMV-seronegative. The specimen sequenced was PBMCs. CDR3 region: CASSQGLGQYNGYTF. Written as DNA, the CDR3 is TGTGCCAGCAGCCAAGGTCTTGGACAGTACAATGGCTACACCTTC. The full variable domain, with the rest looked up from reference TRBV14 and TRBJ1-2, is EAGVTQFPSHSVIEKGQTVTLRCDPISGHDNLYWYRRVMGKEIKFLLHFVKESKQDESGMPNNRFLAERTGGTYSTLKVQPAELEDSGVYFCASSQGLGQYNGYTFGSGTRLTVV.